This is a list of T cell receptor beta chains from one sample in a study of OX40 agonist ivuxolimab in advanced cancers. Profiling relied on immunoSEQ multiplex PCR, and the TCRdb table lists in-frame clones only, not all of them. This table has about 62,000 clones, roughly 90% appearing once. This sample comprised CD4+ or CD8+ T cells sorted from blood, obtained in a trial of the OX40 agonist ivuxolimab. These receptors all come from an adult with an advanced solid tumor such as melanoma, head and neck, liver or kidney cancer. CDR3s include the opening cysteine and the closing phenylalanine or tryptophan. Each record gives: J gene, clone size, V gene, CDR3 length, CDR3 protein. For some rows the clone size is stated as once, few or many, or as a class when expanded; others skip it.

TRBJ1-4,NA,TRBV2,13,CASRDPGVEKLFF
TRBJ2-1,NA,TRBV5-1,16,CASSLASGGSYNEQFF
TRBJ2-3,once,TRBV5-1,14,CASSMGGVGDTQYF
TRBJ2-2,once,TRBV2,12,CASSESTGELFF
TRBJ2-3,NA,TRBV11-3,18,CASSLGLAGPLFGDTQYF
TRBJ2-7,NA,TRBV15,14,CATSRVTSGTEQYF
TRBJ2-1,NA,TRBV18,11,CASSPGNEQFF
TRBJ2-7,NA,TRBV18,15,CASSPDRGGNYEQYF
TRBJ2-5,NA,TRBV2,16,CASSERSGRARETQYF
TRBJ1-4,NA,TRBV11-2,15,CASSLVSRTNEKLFF
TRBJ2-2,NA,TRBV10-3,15,CASNRRDQGGGELFF
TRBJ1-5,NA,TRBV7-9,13,CASSTGWNQPQHF
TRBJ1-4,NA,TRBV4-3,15,CASSQDPGSNEKLFF
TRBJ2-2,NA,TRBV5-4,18,CASSRKTHSTGYTGELFF
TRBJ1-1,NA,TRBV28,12,CASSLVYTEAFF
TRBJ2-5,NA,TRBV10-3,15,CAISESAENQETQYF
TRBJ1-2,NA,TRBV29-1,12,CSVETAGGGYTF
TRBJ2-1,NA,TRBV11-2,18,CASSLASRGREGYNEQFF
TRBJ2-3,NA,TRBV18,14,CASSPQGITDTQYF
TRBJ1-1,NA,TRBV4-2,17,CASSQNGQGWENTEAFF
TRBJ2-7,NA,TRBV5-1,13,CASRAQPSYEQYF
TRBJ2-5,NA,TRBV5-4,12,CASSLGVETQYF
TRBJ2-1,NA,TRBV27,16,CASKGASGSSYNEQFF
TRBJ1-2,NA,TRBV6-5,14,CASSLLSGTHGYTF
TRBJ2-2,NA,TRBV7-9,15,CASSPGLADTGELFF
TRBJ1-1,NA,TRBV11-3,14,CASSLSGTGAEAFF
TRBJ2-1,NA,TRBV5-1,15,CASSLGLAGNNEQFF
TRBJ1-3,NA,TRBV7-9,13,CASSLETGNTIYF
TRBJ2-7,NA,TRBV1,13,CTSSQDRAYEQYF
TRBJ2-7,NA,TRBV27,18,CASSLIGGTSGRSYEQYF
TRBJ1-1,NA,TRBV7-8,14,CASSLTDGNTEAFF
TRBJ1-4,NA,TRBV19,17,CASSIDGQGDSSEKLFF
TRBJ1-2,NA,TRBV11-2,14,CASSLDLQGDGYTF
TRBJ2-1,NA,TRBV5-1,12,CASSDTQNEQFF
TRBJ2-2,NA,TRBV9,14,CASSAAPSTGELFF
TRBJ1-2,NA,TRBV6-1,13,CASSRDRAEGYTF
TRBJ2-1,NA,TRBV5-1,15,CASNDGGSSYNEQFF
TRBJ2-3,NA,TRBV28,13,CASSNGGSDTQYF
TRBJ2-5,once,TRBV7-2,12,CASSRPGETQYF
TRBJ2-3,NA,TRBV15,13,CATRISSTDTQYF
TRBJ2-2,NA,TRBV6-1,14,CASSPGLATGELFF
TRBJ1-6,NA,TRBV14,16,CASSQDFRTRGSPLHF
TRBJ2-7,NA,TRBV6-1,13,CASERLAPYEQYF
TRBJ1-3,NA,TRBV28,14,CASSFWTAPGAIYF
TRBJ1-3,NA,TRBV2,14,CASSGDSSGNTIYF
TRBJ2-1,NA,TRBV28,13,CASTWDQYNEQFF
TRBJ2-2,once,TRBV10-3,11,CAISDSWELFF
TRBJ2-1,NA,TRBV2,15,CASRPGWGRAYEQFF
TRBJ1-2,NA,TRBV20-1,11,CTPLGTGGYTF
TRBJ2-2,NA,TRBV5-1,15,CASSVDGPYTGELFF
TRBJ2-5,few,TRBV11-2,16,CASSLGLAGAEETQYF
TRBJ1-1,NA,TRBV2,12,CAGSTGSTEAFF
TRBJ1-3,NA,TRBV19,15,CASSISGTAGNTIYF
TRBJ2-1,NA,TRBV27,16,CASSLPGAGSYNEQFF
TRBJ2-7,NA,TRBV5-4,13,CASSPPDVYEQYF